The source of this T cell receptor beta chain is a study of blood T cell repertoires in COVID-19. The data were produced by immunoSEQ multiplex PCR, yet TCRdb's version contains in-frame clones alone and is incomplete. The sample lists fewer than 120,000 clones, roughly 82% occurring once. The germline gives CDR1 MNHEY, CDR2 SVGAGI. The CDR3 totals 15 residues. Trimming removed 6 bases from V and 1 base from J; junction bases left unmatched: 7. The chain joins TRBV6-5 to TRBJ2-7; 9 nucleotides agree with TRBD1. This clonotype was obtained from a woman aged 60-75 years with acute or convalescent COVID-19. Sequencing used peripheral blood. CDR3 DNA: TGTGCCAGCAGCCCAACGGACAGGGGATCCTACGAGCAGTACTTC. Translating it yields CASSPTDRGSYEQYF.